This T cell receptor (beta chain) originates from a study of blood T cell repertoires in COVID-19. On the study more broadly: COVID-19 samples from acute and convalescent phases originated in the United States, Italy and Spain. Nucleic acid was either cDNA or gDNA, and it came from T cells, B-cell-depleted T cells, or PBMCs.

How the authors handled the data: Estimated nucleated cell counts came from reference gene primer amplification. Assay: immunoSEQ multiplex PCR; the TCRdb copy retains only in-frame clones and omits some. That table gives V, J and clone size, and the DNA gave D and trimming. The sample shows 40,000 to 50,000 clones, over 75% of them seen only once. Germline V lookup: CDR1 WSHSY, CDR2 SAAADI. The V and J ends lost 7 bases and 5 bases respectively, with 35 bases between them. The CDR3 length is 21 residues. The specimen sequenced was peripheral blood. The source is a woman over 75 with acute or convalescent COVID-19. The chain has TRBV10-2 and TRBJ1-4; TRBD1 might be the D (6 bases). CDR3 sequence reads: CASTLPWGQGRSRARNEKLFF. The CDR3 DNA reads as TGCGCCAGCACACTCCCTTGGGGGCAGGGTCGATCTCGGGCCCGGAATGAAAAACTGTTTTTT.